Sequencing of this T cell receptor (beta chain) was carried out in a study of blood T cell repertoires in COVID-19. Study-level background: In each case, the material was cDNA or gDNA derived from T cells, B-cell-depleted T cells, or PBMCs.

CDR1 and CDR2 from the germline V gene are SGDLS and YYNGEE. This CDR3 contains 14 residues. The germline V and J ends were trimmed by 0 bases and 4 bases, with 10 bases remaining between them. In the original analysis: Amplifying reference gene primers gave estimates of nucleated cell counts. Method: immunoSEQ multiplex PCR; TCRdb's copy keeps in-frame clones and lacks some. V, J and clone size reflect that table, while D and trimming were determined from the DNA. The sample records approximately 330,000 clones, about 87% being singletons. The TCR sequence derives from a man aged 25-45 years with COVID-19, enrolled during active disease. The J gene is TRBJ1-1, the V gene TRBV9; D gene ambiguous. Sequencing used peripheral blood. In DNA, the CDR3 is TGTGCCAGCAGCGTAGCGGGTACCGGCACTGAAGCTTTCTTT. Residues: CASSVAGTGTEAFF.